The source of this TCR beta chain is a study of naive and memory T cell subsets. Findings and caveats of the study: A clonotype means one alpha or beta sequence, not an alpha/beta pair.

The germline V gene encodes CDR1 MNHNY and CDR2 SVGAGI (reference sequence). The ends lost 6 bases at V and 3 bases at J; junction bases unmatched: 8. The CDR3 covers 15 residues. An equimolar mix of two oligonucleotides served as the beta constant-region primer for TRBC1 and TRBC2. The ligated cDNA underwent four PCR rounds using SP2 and nested alpha and beta constant-region primers. TCRdb redid the calling of the UMI-ligation and nested PCR reads with MiXCR, one entry per CDR3 protein. The repertoire includes around 90,000 distinct CDR3 sequences, about 7% of them detected once, and around 1.7% sits in the top ten. About this clonotype: Its target is not known.

The clonotype comes from a human donor in good health. Source material: central memory CD4+ T cells from blood. The chain couples TRBV6-6 to TRBJ2-5; TRBD1 matches 9 bases. The DNA of the CDR3 is TGTGCCAGCAGACTCAGTAGACAGGGGGAAGAGACCCAGTACTTC. Translated: CASRLSRQGEETQYF.